This is a list of T cell receptor beta chains from one sample in a study of post-analysis software for immune sequencing data. TCRdb analysed the PCR reads with MiXCR anew, one entry per CDR3 protein. The repertoire holds about 760,000 distinct CDR3 sequences, 25% to 30% seen once, with roughly 0.54% in the top ten. The sample was blood. These TCRs come from a girl aged 5-17 years with multiple sclerosis. CDR3s include the opening cysteine and the closing phenylalanine or tryptophan. Expanded clones are given a class, and other clones once, few, many or no size at all.

len	j_gene	v_gene	abundance	CDR3aa
14	TRBJ2-2	TRBV20-1	NA	CSARESGRGGELFF
19	TRBJ2-4	TRBV7-6	NA	CASSPRTSGTLRAKNIQYF
15	TRBJ2-1	TRBV27	NA	CASSSGLADSDEQFF
12	TRBJ1-1	TRBV6-2/TRBV6-3	few	CASSYQNTEAFF
14	TRBJ2-3	TRBV27	NA	CASSPTSVWYTQYF
17	TRBJ1-6	TRBV13	few	CASSRAPTSSYNSPLHF
14	TRBJ2-5	TRBV5-1	few	CASSRERGAETQYF
10	TRBJ2-1	TRBV29-1	few	CSGGNNEQFF
17	TRBJ2-3	TRBV27	few	CASSLGRGWDATDTQYF
14	TRBJ2-5	TRBV7-9	few	CASSSTGMEETQYF
15	TRBJ2-1	TRBV29-1	NA	CSVEDRGTGNNEQFF
15	TRBJ2-1	TRBV29-1	few	CSVDFLTTGNNEQFF
14	TRBJ2-7	TRBV4-3	many	CASSQSTGAYEQYF
17	TRBJ2-1	TRBV7-2	NA	CASSSAPGTSGRARPFF
16	TRBJ2-1	TRBV10-3	many	CAISGGRAGFYNEQFF
16	TRBJ2-7	TRBV27	NA	CASSPPPGLAGYEQYF
14	TRBJ1-2	TRBV10-3	NA	CAIKPGQEEYGYTF
16	TRBJ2-1	TRBV25-1	NA	CARSERTGGLYNEQFF
15	TRBJ1-5	TRBV2	few	CASSEPGLSNQPQHF
16	TRBJ2-5	TRBV18	NA	CASSPPTEQPQETQYF
16	TRBJ1-6	TRBV7-8	NA	CASSPPGTGTFPPLHF
13	TRBJ1-2	TRBV19	NA	CASSISDNHGYTF
14	TRBJ2-5	TRBV20-1	NA	CSAATSGRYNEQYF
11	TRBJ2-1	TRBV10-3	few	CAISLAGEQFF
14	TRBJ2-3	TRBV6-4	many	CASSSGGGTDTQYF
17	TRBJ1-6	TRBV20-1	NA	CSARLTNDSPYNSPLHF
15	TRBJ2-7	TRBV6-1	NA	CASNEFGQIAYEQYF
18	TRBJ2-6	TRBV7-9	NA	CASSGRHPLTSGANVLTF
15	TRBJ1-2	TRBV20-1	few	CSAREETGPGNGYTF
15	TRBJ1-1	TRBV12-3/TRBV12-4	few	CASSLWGRMNTEAFF
12	TRBJ2-1	TRBV20-1	NA	CSAIPGGPGQFF
12	TRBJ1-2	TRBV12-3/TRBV12-4	NA	CACSLPIDGYTF
16	TRBJ2-4	TRBV5-1	few	CASSLPADGRKNIQYF
16	TRBJ1-6	TRBV5-1	NA	CASSVRSGGEDSPLHF
15	TRBJ2-1	TRBV9	NA	CASSADPGSYNEQFF
13	TRBJ1-5	TRBV20-1	NA	CSAYVGGNQPQHF
11	TRBJ2-5	TRBV6-5	NA	CASGNRGTEYF
14	TRBJ2-1	TRBV2	few	CASMPPWTDNEQFF
12	TRBJ2-1	TRBV27	few	CASSLTGREQFF
19	TRBJ2-3	TRBV3-1	few	CASSHALGVSGARTDTQYF
15	TRBJ2-1	TRBV9	few	CASSLSGQSHNEQFF
16	TRBJ1-5	TRBV20-1	NA	CSARGGADLSNQPQHF
14	TRBJ2-5	TRBV18	NA	CASSPLPSQETQYF
15	TRBJ1-2	TRBV15	NA	CATSRRDFPNYGYTF
16	TRBJ2-1	TRBV27	few	CASSPLGSGTFNEQFF
13	TRBJ2-3	TRBV10-3	few	CAIRGGSTDTQYF
13	TRBJ2-2	TRBV24-1	NA	CATSNSATGELFF
13	TRBJ2-1	TRBV20-1	few	CSGGRVLWDEQFF
16	TRBJ2-5	TRBV5-1	NA	CASSLAFRTWGGTQYF
14	TRBJ1-6	TRBV11-2	NA	CASSPGRWNSPLHF